The 22 T cell receptor beta chains in this list originate from one sample, sequenced in a study of CD8 T cells in Susac syndrome. Random hexamers were used to reverse transcribe roughly 0.5 to 1 ug of RNA. TCRdb passed the immunoSEQ multiplex PCR reads through MiXCR, listing each CDR3 protein once. The table records around 130,000 distinct CDR3 sequences, 94% of them present only once. The specimen was CD4+ T cells from PBMCs. The source is a human donor in good health.

The chain joins TRBV18 to TRBJ2-5; the D call may be TRBD1 or TRBD2 (6 bases each). V lost 6 bases, J lost 3 bases, and 26 bases lay in between. The CDR3 sequence is 18 residues long. The V gene's germline CDR1 is KGHSH and CDR2 LQKENI. The DNA for the CDR3 is TGTGCCAGCTCCCCCCGGGGGCCCTCGACCGCGGCGGAAGAGACCCAGTACTTC. Protein product: CASSPRGPSTAAEETQYF.

The chain has TRBV9 and TRBJ1-5; 7 bases align to TRBD1. CDR1 is SGDLS and CDR2 is YYNGEE in the germline V gene. CDR3 size: 14 residues. V was pared by 3 bases and J by 6 bases, with 6 bases of the junction left unmatched. CDR3 DNA: TGTGCCAGCAGCGCGACAGGGATGAGTCAGCCCCAGCATTTT. Amino acid sequence: CASSATGMSQPQHF.

This chain uses TRBV30 with TRBJ2-5, with 11 bases that match TRBD2. V gave up 8 bases and J gave up 5 bases; unmatched junction bases: 10. The CDR3 contains 14 residues. Per the germline V gene, CDR1 is GTSNPN and CDR2 is SVGIG (reference sequence). CDR3 sequence reads: CAGSGTSGLETQYF. In DNA, the CDR3 is TGTGCCGGATCCGGGACTAGCGGATTGGAGACCCAGTACTTC.

V is TRBV19 and J is TRBJ2-7, with D possibly matching TRBD1 (6 bases). This CDR3 is 13 amino acids long. Germline V CDR1 and CDR2: LNHDA, SQIVND (reference sequence). Trimming cost V 7 bases and J 5 bases, with 15 bases left between them. Here the CDR3 DNA reads TGTGCCAGTACCCCTCCTAGGGGGAACGAGCAGTACTTC. It is translated as CASTPPRGNEQYF.

The V and J genes are TRBV5-1 and TRBJ2-5, with D possibly called TRBD1 or TRBD2 (6 bases each). Germline-derived CDR1 and CDR2 are SGHRS and YFSETQ. CDR3 length equals 15 residues. V dropped 1 base and J dropped 5 bases, with 15 bases sitting between them. CDR3 region: CASSLMGGAGETQYF. CDR3 sequence (DNA): TGCGCCAGCAGCTTGATGGGGGGCGCTGGGGAGACCCAGTACTTC.

CDR3 nucleotides: TGTGCCAGCAGCGCTTACGGGGGCGAGCAGTACTTC. Translation: CASSAYGGEQYF. The V call is TRBV9, the J call TRBJ2-7; the D gene is possibly TRBD2 (6 bases). Trimming cost V 3 bases and J 6 bases, with 10 bases left between them. CDR3 length: 12 residues. Germline CDR1 is SGDLS and CDR2 is YYNGEE.

The J gene is TRBJ1-1, the V gene TRBV27, with D uncertain. Germline V CDR1 and CDR2: MNHEY, SMNVEV (reference sequence). The CDR3 runs to 16 residues. The V gene lost 2 bases and the J gene lost 1 base, with 14 bases spanning the gap. This chain's CDR3 is CASSLGSGFGNTEAFF. CDR3 sequence (DNA): TGTGCCAGCAGTTTAGGTTCGGGGTTCGGGAACACTGAAGCTTTCTTT.

This rearrangement joins TRBV5-6 to TRBJ2-2, with 7 bases fitting TRBD2. Trimming removed 4 bases from V and 4 bases from J; junction bases left unmatched: 7. There are 15 residues in the CDR3. Germline-derived CDR1 and CDR2 are SGHDT and YYEEEE. CDR3 in DNA: TGTGCCAGCAGCACACTAGCGAGTGTCACCGGGGAGCTGTTTTTT. It encodes CASSTLASVTGELFF.

V is TRBV6-2 or TRBV6-3 and J is TRBJ1-2; tentative D call: TRBD1 (5 bases). This CDR3 comprises 13 residues. V dropped 2 bases and J dropped 1 base, with 5 bases sitting between them. Germline V gene lookup returns CDR1 MNHEY and CDR2 SVGEGT. CDR3 in DNA: TGTGCCAGCAGTTACGACAGTAACTATGGCTACACCTTC. It translates to CASSYDSNYGYTF.

The rearrangement uses TRBV6-6 and TRBJ1-6; 9 bases line up with TRBD1. CDR1 and CDR2 from the germline V gene are MNHNY and SVGAGI (reference sequence). This CDR3 has 16 residues. After removal of 5 bases from V and 7 bases from J, the junction contained 9 bases not matched to a gene. In DNA form, the CDR3 reads TGTGCCAGCAGTGACAGACAGGGGGGCTCGAATTCACCCCTCCACTTT. This gives the protein CASSDRQGGSNSPLHF.

This chain joins TRBV7-9 and TRBJ2-3; D call uncertain. This CDR3 is built from 14 residues. Trimming left V 5 bases short and J 1 base short, with 10 bases between. The germline V gene encodes CDR1 SEHNR and CDR2 FQNEAQ (reference sequence). The CDR3 DNA reads TGTGCCAGCAGCCTAATTTCTGGCACAGATACGCAGTATTTT. Translation: CASSLISGTDTQYF.

The rearrangement joins TRBV6-6 to TRBJ2-5, with D hard to call. The V end lost 6 bases, the J end lost 0 bases, and 11 bases lay between the germline ends. Germline V lookup: CDR1 MNHNY, CDR2 SVGAGI (reference sequence). The CDR3 has 14 residues. The CDR3 spells CASSQAGDQETQYF. The CDR3 DNA reads TGTGCCAGCAGCCAGGCCGGCGACCAAGAGACCCAGTACTTC.

This chain connects TRBV3-1 to TRBJ2-5; D is possibly TRBD1 (6 bases). The germline V gene has CDR1 LGHDT and CDR2 YNNKEL (reference sequence). This CDR3 spans 16 amino acids. V dropped 0 bases and J dropped 4 bases, with 15 bases sitting between them. The CDR3 sequence: CASSQDVQGYGETQYF. For the CDR3, the DNA is TGTGCCAGCAGCCAAGATGTGCAGGGGTACGGAGAGACCCAGTACTTC.

The V and J genes are TRBV9 and TRBJ2-2, with 8 bases aligning to TRBD2. V shed 0 bases and J 0 bases; nucleotides not matched to a gene: 1. This CDR3 spans 16 amino acids. Germline CDR1 reads SGDLS; CDR2 reads YYNGEE. The CDR3 bases are TGTGCCAGCAGCGTAGCGGGAGGGTCGAACACCGGGGAGCTGTTTTTT. Its protein product is CASSVAGGSNTGELFF.

The chain carries TRBV18 and TRBJ2-7, with D possibly matching TRBD2 (6 bases). Germline V gene data show CDR1 as KGHSH and CDR2 as LQKENI. The ends were cut back, 2 bases at V and 3 bases at J, with 11 bases in the middle. The CDR3 has 14 residues. The CDR3 DNA sequence: TGTGCCAGCTCACCAGGCGGGACGGACTACGAGCAGTACTTC. Amino acid sequence: CASSPGGTDYEQYF. Combining the CDR3 with reference TRBV18 and TRBJ2-7 gives the whole variable domain NAGVMQNPRHLVRRRGQEARLRCSPMKGHSHVYWYRQLPEEGLKFMVYLQKENIIDESGMPKERFSAEFPKEGPSILRIQQVVRGDSAAYFCASSPGGTDYEQYFGPGTRLTVT.

The V call is TRBV27, the J call TRBJ2-7, with a weak D call TRBD2 (5 bases). V was pared by 3 bases and J by 6 bases, with 18 bases between. In germline, CDR1 is MNHEY, CDR2 SMNVEV (reference sequence). This CDR3 has 15 residues. CDR3 coding DNA: TGTGCCAGCAGTTTCAGTACCGGGAACGGGGTCGAGCAGTACTTC. As protein: CASSFSTGNGVEQYF.

This clonotype was recorded only once. This rearrangement joins TRBV14 to TRBJ2-1; no clear D. This CDR3 comprises 13 residues. Looked up from germline, CDR1 is SGHDN and CDR2 is FVKESK. Trimming left V 5 bases short and J 3 bases short, with 8 bases between. CDR3 bases: TGTGCCAGCAGCAAGAACCTCTACAATGAGCAGTTCTTC. Translating it yields CASSKNLYNEQFF.

J is TRBJ2-7 and V is TRBV7-8; 8 nucleotides align to TRBD1. The CDR3 has 13 amino acids. In germline, CDR1 is SGHVS, CDR2 FQNEAQ. V shed 3 bases, J shed 8 bases, and the junction held 6 bases outside the gene matches. The CDR3 region is CASSLAGGEKQYF. For the CDR3, the DNA is TGTGCCAGCAGCTTGGCAGGGGGCGAGAAGCAGTACTTC.

V usage is TRBV7-2 and J usage is TRBJ2-7; 7 nucleotides line up with TRBD1. Per the germline V gene, CDR1 is SGHTA and CDR2 is FQGNSA. This CDR3 is 14 amino acids long. V shed 3 bases, J shed 3 bases, and the junction held 5 bases outside the gene matches. As DNA, the CDR3 is TGTGCCAGCAGCTTGGTCCGGGACAGCTACGAGCAGTACTTC. The encoded protein is CASSLVRDSYEQYF.

This sequence joins TRBV24-1 and TRBJ2-1, with 8 bases identical to TRBD1. Per germline, CDR1 KGHDR and CDR2 SFDVKD. After removal of 2 bases from V and 2 bases from J, the junction contained 7 bases not matched to a gene. The CDR3 covers 17 residues. This CDR3 is CATSDWTGTEAYNEQFF. The CDR3, as DNA: TGTGCCACCAGTGATTGGACAGGGACCGAAGCCTACAATGAGCAGTTCTTC.

The rearrangement joins TRBV2 to TRBJ1-5, with unresolved D. There are 12 residues in the CDR3. CDR1 is SNHLY, CDR2 FYNNEI, per germline. Trimming stripped 5 bases from V and 6 bases from J, with 8 bases between. The CDR3: CASSQEGQPQHF. CDR3 sequence (DNA): TGTGCCAGCAGTCAAGAAGGTCAGCCCCAGCATTTT.

This rearrangement joins TRBV3-1 to TRBJ1-3, with 7 bases lining up with TRBD1. CDR3 length: 13 residues. CDR1 LGHDT and CDR2 YNNKEL come from the germline V gene (reference sequence). J gave up 5 bases and V 10 bases, and 8 bases lay outside the gene matches. CDR3 nucleotides: TGTGCCACCTGGGACAGCGGCAGAAACACCATATATTTT. Amino acid sequence: CATWDSGRNTIYF. Together with reference TRBV3-1 and TRBJ1-3, the CDR3 gives the full variable domain: DTAVSQTPKYLVTQMGNDKSIKCEQNLGHDTMYWYKQDSKKFLKIMFSYNNKELIINETVPNRFSPKSPDKAHLNLHINSLELGDSAVYFCATWDSGRNTIYFGEGSWLTVV.